Each of the 21 T cell receptor beta chains below was sequenced from the same sample in a study of blood T cell repertoires in COVID-19. TCRdb's copy holds only in-frame clones and misses some; the assay was immunoSEQ multiplex PCR. The sample includes under 300,000 clones, roughly 80% of them seen just once. Sample: peripheral blood. Receptors were obtained from a woman under 30 with acute or convalescent COVID-19.

The chain carries TRBV7-9 and TRBJ2-7; D is unresolved. The germline CDR1 and CDR2 sequences are SEHNR and FQNEAQ (reference sequence). The length of the CDR3 is 14 residues. Trimming took 5 bases from V and 2 from J, leaving 13 bases between them. The CDR3 coding sequence is TGTGCCAGCAGCCCTGATGGCGGAGCCTACGAGCAGTACTTC. Translation: CASSPDGGAYEQYF. The whole variable domain, filled in from reference TRBV7-9 and TRBJ2-7, reads DTGVSQNPRHKITKRGQNVTFRCDPISEHNRLYWYRQTLGQGPEFLTYFQNEAQLEKSRLLSDRFSAERPKGSFSTLEIQRTEQGDSAMYLCASSPDGGAYEQYFGPGTRLTVT.

This clone was found once. This chain connects TRBV14 to TRBJ2-7; 8 nucleotides agree with TRBD2. The V gene end was trimmed by 3 bases and the J gene end by 0 bases; junction bases not matched to a gene: 4. The CDR3 is 15 residues long. Germline loops: CDR1 SGHDN, CDR2 FVKESK. CDR3 DNA sequence: TGTGCCAGCAGCCAGGTTAGCGGGGCCTCCTACGAGCAGTACTTC. Protein: CASSQVSGASYEQYF.

The V call is TRBV6-5, the J call TRBJ2-7, with D perhaps TRBD1 (5 bases). This CDR3 is built from 15 residues. Germline V gives CDR1 MNHEY, CDR2 SVGAGI. V was cut by 1 base and J by 2 bases, with 12 bases left in between. CDR3 region: CASSYFRGLPYEQYF. CDR3 DNA sequence: TGTGCCAGCAGTTACTTTAGGGGTTTACCCTACGAGCAGTACTTC.

This clone was counted only a few times. The junction shows a germline mismatch at one end, possibly a read error. This chain uses TRBV10-2 with TRBJ2-7; 10 bases align to TRBD1. CDR1 WSHSY and CDR2 SAAADI come from the germline V gene. The CDR3 is 12 amino acids. The CDR3 sequence: CASKGTGEAGTF. The CDR3 nucleotides read TGCGCCAGCAAGGGGACAGGGGAGGCGGGCACCTTC.

The V call is TRBV30, the J call TRBJ2-7; no clear D. From germline, CDR1 is GTSNPN and CDR2 SVGIG (reference sequence). The CDR3 extends over 13 amino acids. The V end lost 0 bases, the J end lost 6 bases, and 12 bases lay between the germline ends. CDR3 sequence: CAWSVKVSGEQYF. Here the CDR3 DNA reads TGTGCCTGGAGTGTAAAGGTTTCGGGCGAGCAGTACTTC.

The V and J genes are TRBV5-1 and TRBJ2-4; weak D call: TRBD1 (5 bases). The CDR3 has 16 residues. Trimming took 3 bases from V and 0 from J, leaving 13 bases between them. The germline CDR1 and CDR2 sequences are SGHRS and YFSETQ. The CDR3 bases are TGCGCCAGCAGCTCTGACAGCGAACTAGCCAAAAACATTCAGTACTTC. Its translation is CASSSDSELAKNIQYF.

This chain links TRBV6-6 with TRBJ2-7; D gene uncertain. The CDR3 loop spans 14 amino acids. Germline CDR1 is MNHNY and CDR2 is SVGAGI (reference sequence). V lost 4 bases and J 3 bases, leaving 13 bases between the germline ends. In DNA form, the CDR3 reads TGTGCCAGCAGTTCCGAAACGGTCCTCTACGAGCAGTACTTC. As protein: CASSSETVLYEQYF.

This rearrangement joins TRBV24-1 to TRBJ2-6; TRBD1 matches at 9 bases. J lost 0 bases, V lost 11 bases, and 25 bases had no gene match. The CDR3 has 22 amino acids. Germline assignment: CDR1 KGHDR and CDR2 SFDVKD. The CDR3 DNA is TGTGCCAACTCGGTGCGGGTGTTCCGGGACAGGGATTCGAGCTCTGGGGCCAACGTCCTGACTTTC. Encoded protein: CANSVRVFRDRDSSSGANVLTF.

This clone was seen once. V is TRBV29-1 and J is TRBJ2-1; D gene uncertain. This CDR3 contains 14 residues. Germline CDR1 reads SQVTM; CDR2 reads ANQGSEA. The V end was cut by 3 bases, the J end by 3 bases, with 12 bases between. The CDR3 coding sequence is TGCAGCGTTGATTCCCTGACAAACTACAATGAGCAGTTCTTC. It encodes CSVDSLTNYNEQFF.

The CDR3 loop reads CASSGGTSGFNYEQYF. The DNA for the CDR3 is TGTGCCAGCAGTGGGGGGACTAGTGGATTTAACTACGAGCAGTACTTC. This sequence joins TRBV27 and TRBJ2-7; TRBD2 aligns across 8 bases. The germline V gene encodes CDR1 MNHEY and CDR2 SMNVEV (reference sequence). After removal of 5 bases from V and 3 bases from J, the junction contained 12 bases not matched to a gene. The CDR3 has 16 amino acids.

This clone was observed a single time. The J gene is TRBJ1-1, the V gene TRBV3-1 (or the pseudogene TRBV3-2), with 7 bases matching TRBD1. V trimming: 2 bases; J trimming: 5 bases; junction bases outside the gene matches: 8. Germline CDR1 reads LGHDT; CDR2 reads YNNKEL (reference sequence). The CDR3 covers 15 residues. The CDR3 spells CASSQLRGTRTEAFF. The CDR3, as DNA: TGTGCCAGCAGCCAACTCAGGGGGACTCGAACTGAAGCTTTCTTT.

V is TRBV14 and J is TRBJ1-1; D gene uncertain. The germline V and J ends were trimmed by 6 bases and 1 base, with 12 bases remaining between them. Germline V gives CDR1 SGHDN, CDR2 FVKESK. The CDR3 contains 14 residues. The CDR3 is CASRPRVANTEAFF. The CDR3 nucleotides are TGTGCCAGCAGACCTAGAGTGGCGAACACTGAAGCTTTCTTT. Together with reference TRBV14 and TRBJ1-1, the CDR3 gives the full variable domain: EAGVTQFPSHSVIEKGQTVTLRCDPISGHDNLYWYRRVMGKEIKFLLHFVKESKQDESGMPNNRFLAERTGGTYSTLKVQPAELEDSGVYFCASRPRVANTEAFFGQGTRLTVV.

This chain joins TRBV3-1 (or the pseudogene TRBV3-2) and TRBJ2-7; 7 bases map to TRBD2. Germline CDR1 reads LGHDT; CDR2 reads YNNKEL (reference sequence). J gave up 5 bases and V 6 bases, and 13 bases lay outside the gene matches. The CDR3 covers 15 residues. The CDR3 is CASSQQAGVRNEQYF. DNA of the CDR3: TGTGCCAGCAGTCAACAGGCGGGGGTTAGGAACGAGCAGTACTTC.

The rearrangement links TRBV5-1 to TRBJ1-1; 8 nucleotides match TRBD1. CDR1 and CDR2 (germline): SGHRS, YFSETQ. Trimming cost V 1 base and J 1 base; bases outside gene matches: 3. This CDR3 spans 15 amino acids. The CDR3 region has the DNA TGCGCCAGCAGCTTGACCGGGACAGGGAACACTGAAGCTTTCTTT. It translates to CASSLTGTGNTEAFF.

Written as DNA, the CDR3 is TGTGCCTTCGCCCTGGGGCAGCATAGCAATCAGCCCCAGCATTTT. Protein: CAFALGQHSNQPQHF. V and J are TRBV30 and TRBJ1-5; D perhaps matches TRBD1 (5 bases). Germline CDR1 and CDR2: GTSNPN and SVGIG (reference sequence). V gave up 7 bases and J gave up 0 bases, with 16 bases separating them. This CDR3 is built from 15 residues.

This clone was found once. The V call is TRBV6-6, the J call TRBJ1-3, with D possibly matching TRBD1 (6 bases). Germline V CDR1 and CDR2: MNHNY, SVGAGI (reference sequence). The CDR3 has 17 residues. V shed 6 bases and J shed 1 base, with 19 bases lying between them. The CDR3, as DNA: TGTGCCAGCAGCCGAACCCCGCTACAGGGATCTGGAAACACCATATATTTT. It specifies CASSRTPLQGSGNTIYF.

This chain connects TRBV6-5 to TRBJ2-7; the D gene is possibly TRBD2 (5 bases). The CDR3 is 12 amino acids. Trimming cost V 6 bases and J 5 bases, with 11 bases left between them. CDR1 is MNHEY and CDR2 is SVGAGI in the germline V gene. The CDR3 DNA is TGTGCCAGCAGCCCCAATAGCGACGAGCAGTACTTC. It is translated as CASSPNSDEQYF.

The chain employs TRBV5-1 and TRBJ2-1; no reliable D call. CDR1 is SGHRS, CDR2 YFSETQ, per germline. Deletions cut 1 base from V and 5 bases from J, with 4 bases between. The CDR3 is 12 residues long. The chain's CDR3 is CASSLFNNEQFF. In nucleotides, the CDR3 is TGCGCCAGCAGCTTGTTTAACAATGAGCAGTTCTTC.

This sequence joins TRBV5-5 and TRBJ1-3; 9 bases line up with TRBD1. With V trimmed by 4 bases and J by 5 bases, 7 bases remained unmatched. The length of the CDR3 is 15 residues. Germline CDR1 reads SGHKS; CDR2 reads YYEKEE (reference sequence). In DNA form, the CDR3 reads TGTGCCAGCAGCCCAGGACAGGGGATTAGAAACACCATATATTTT. Residues: CASSPGQGIRNTIYF. Filled out from reference TRBV5-5 and TRBJ1-3, the complete variable domain reads DAGVTQSPTHLIKTRGQQVTLRCSPISGHKSVSWYQQVLGQGPQFIFQYYEKEERGRGNFPDRFSARQFPNYSSELNVNALLLGDSALYLCASSPGQGIRNTIYFGEGSWLTVV.

CDR3 nucleotide sequence: TGTGCCAGCAGCATTTACGGACGGGTGGGAGGAAAACTGTTTTTT. Protein: CASSIYGRVGGKLFF. V gene TRBV14 combines with J gene TRBJ1-4; the D is unclear. Trimming stripped 5 bases from V and 10 bases from J, with 20 bases between. Germline assignment: CDR1 SGHDN and CDR2 FVKESK. This CDR3 contains 15 residues.

CDR3 in amino acids: CASSLGQNQETQYF. CDR3 DNA: TGTGCCAGCAGCTTAGGGCAGAACCAAGAGACCCAGTACTTC. The genes are TRBV11-1 and TRBJ2-5; the D is unclear. Germline CDR1 reads SGHAT; CDR2 reads FQDESV (reference sequence). Trimming cost V 1 base and J 0 bases, with 6 bases left between them. The CDR3 has 14 residues.